Listed below are T cell receptor beta chains from one sample, sequenced in a study of beta chain features in type 1 diabetes. Assay used: immunoSEQ multiplex PCR; TCRdb lists only in-frame clones, some missing. Of 900,000 or so clones in the sample, about a sixth were seen once. Sample: naive CD4+ T cells from blood. These receptors came from a woman between 18 and 29 years old in good health. Each CDR3 is given with its conserved first and last residue. Fields, in order: clone size, J gene, D gene, V gene, CDR3 DNA, CDR3 protein. The D gene is left open where the match is weak. Where a row states a size, it is once, few, many or the class of an expanded clone; other rows omit it.

. TRBJ2-3 . TRBV7-2 TGTGCCAGCAGCTCCCCGGGTCAAGGAGATACGCAGTATTTT CASSSPGQGDTQYF
few TRBJ2-7 . TRBV11-2 TGTGCCAGCAGCTGGGAGAGTGCTTCCTACGAGCAGTACTTC CASSWESASYEQYF
few TRBJ2-7 . TRBV9 TGTGCCAGCAGCGTAGGTGTTAGCAATTACTACGAGCAGTACTTC CASSVGVSNYYEQYF
few TRBJ1-5 . TRBV2 TGTGCCAGCAGTGAAGCCGGGGGAGAAAGTCAGCCCCAGCATTTT CASSEAGGESQPQHF
. TRBJ2-6 . TRBV28 TGTGCCAGCAGTGCGCAGGGATCTGGGGCCAACGTCCTGACTTTC CASSAQGSGANVLTF
. TRBJ1-5 . TRBV28 TGTGCCAGCATCACCTTCATCAATCAGCCCCAGCATTTT CASITFINQPQHF
. TRBJ2-7 . TRBV28 TGTGCCAGCAGTTTAAACATCTACGAGCAGTACTTC CASSLNIYEQYF
. TRBJ2-1 . TRBV28 TGTGCCAGCAGCGGACCCTGGGATGAGCAGTTCTTC CASSGPWDEQFF
few TRBJ2-6 . TRBV6-5 TGTGCCAGCAGTTCGGGGATCTCTGGGGCCAACGTCCTGACTTTC CASSSGISGANVLTF
few TRBJ2-1 . TRBV7-2 TGTGCCAGCAGCCCTTTGCACTCCTACAATGAGCAGTTCTTC CASSPLHSYNEQFF
few TRBJ2-7 TRBD2 TRBV6-5 TGTGCCAGCAGCGGGAGGGTTCACTACGAGCAGTACTTC CASSGRVHYEQYF
. TRBJ2-1 TRBD2 TRBV7-9 TGTGCCAGCAGCTTAGACTCCGGGAGGACGAATGAGCAGTTCTTC CASSLDSGRTNEQFF
. TRBJ1-1 TRBD1 TRBV18 TGTGCCAGCTCACCTTTCCGGACAGGGAACACTGAAGCTTTCTTT CASSPFRTGNTEAFF
few TRBJ2-7 . TRBV15 TGTGCCACCAGCAGGGGGTCTCCCTCACAGCAGTACTTC CATSRGSPSQQYF
. TRBJ2-3 . TRBV7-9 TGTGCCAGCACCCCTGGGGGAGATACGCAGTATTTT CASTPGGDTQYF
few TRBJ2-3 . TRBV5-4 TGTGCCAGCAGCTCGGGTCGGGCCGCCGGCCTAGATACGCAGTATTTT CASSSGRAAGLDTQYF
. TRBJ2-1 TRBD2 TRBV10-3 TGTGCCATGAAGCCTAGCGGAAACAATGAGCAGTTCTTC CAMKPSGNNEQFF
. TRBJ2-5 TRBD2 TRBV5-4 TGTGCCAGCAGCACGACTAGCGGGAGTCAAGAGACCCAGTACTTC CASSTTSGSQETQYF
. TRBJ2-7 TRBD2 TRBV7-8 TGTGCCAGCAGCTCTAAGCGGGACTCCTACGAGCAGTACTTC CASSSKRDSYEQYF
few TRBJ2-1 . TRBV21-1 TGTGCCAGCACCCGACCCCTCGAGGGGAATGAGCAGTTCTTC CASTRPLEGNEQFF
. TRBJ1-1 . TRBV6-5 TGTGCCAGCAGTTACTCGACGGAGACCCGGGCTTTCTTT CASSYSTETRAFF
. TRBJ1-3 . TRBV5-6 TGTGCCAGCAGCTTGGGGACAGCACCTTTATCTGGAAACACCATATATTTT CASSLGTAPLSGNTIYF
few TRBJ2-3 . TRBV4-3 TGCGCCAGCAGCCAAGCGAACAAACACCGCGATACGCAGTATTTT CASSQANKHRDTQYF
few TRBJ1-3 . TRBV28 TGTGCCAGCAGTTTGCGAGGAGCTGGAAACACCATATATTTT CASSLRGAGNTIYF
. TRBJ1-5 TRBD1 TRBV6-1 TGTGCCACGCGCTCCGCGACAGGGAATCAGCCCCAGCATTTT CATRSATGNQPQHF
. TRBJ2-3 TRBD2 TRBV19 TGTGCCAGTAGTATAGATCTATGGGCGGGAGGGCCCGCGCAGTATTTT CASSIDLWAGGPAQYF
few TRBJ2-1 TRBD2 TRBV28 TGTGCCAGCAGCCTACAGACTAGCGGGAATTCCTATTTTGAGTTCTTC CASSLQTSGNSYFEFF
. TRBJ1-1 . TRBV11-2 TGTGCCAGCAGCCCGGTTCGAGGGGCGAACACTGAAGCTTTCTTT CASSPVRGANTEAFF
. TRBJ1-1 . TRBV7-2 TGTGCCAGCAGCTTAGTCGGGACGGGTTCCGTAGCTTTCTTT CASSLVGTGSVAFF
. TRBJ2-7 . TRBV28 TGTGCCAGCAGTTTAGCGGGTTACGAGCAGTACTTC CASSLAGYEQYF
. TRBJ2-7 . TRBV7-2 TGTGCCAGCAGCTCCCGGGACAAGGGTATCTACGAGCAGTACTTC CASSSRDKGIYEQYF
. TRBJ1-1 TRBD1 TRBV11-2 TGTGCCAGCAGCCGAAACAGGGGCCCTGAAGCTTTCTTT CASSRNRGPEAFF
. TRBJ2-3 . TRBV6-1 TGTGCCAGCGGGAGTTCGGATACGCAGTATTTT CASGSSDTQYF
. TRBJ1-4 . TRBV9 TGTGCCAGCAGCGTAGCTCCAGGGACAAATGAAAAACTGTTTTTT CASSVAPGTNEKLFF
few TRBJ2-1 TRBD1 TRBV6-5 TGTGCCAGCAGTTCCCCGGGACAGGGGGCGCGAAATGAGCAGTTCTTC CASSSPGQGARNEQFF